This entry features one TCR beta chain sequence. Germline-derived CDR1 and CDR2 are SQVTM and ANQGSEA. Germline trimming cut 8 bases from V and 3 bases from J; bases unmatched to any gene: 11. CDR3 length: 15 residues. Repertoires were generated with immunoSEQ multiplex PCR, while TCRdb's copy carries only in-frame clones and drops some. The sample carries some 450,000 clones, about 91% recorded once. The sample comes from a study of blood T cell repertoires in COVID-19. This TCR was sampled from a woman aged 50 to 60 with COVID-19, enrolled during active disease. Sequenced sample: peripheral blood. The chain carries TRBV29-1 and TRBJ2-3, with 10 bases fitting TRBD1. CDR3 amino acids: CSLQRQGARTDTQYF. In nucleotides, the CDR3 is TGCAGCCTCCAGCGACAGGGGGCGCGAACAGATACGCAGTATTTT.